This TCR beta chain was sequenced during a study of blood T cell repertoires in COVID-19 (dated by TCRdb to the early 2020s). The study in broad terms: Samples covering the acute and convalescent phases of COVID-19 were provided by collaborators in the United States, Italy and Spain. The sample metadata nearly always contained a de-identified subject ID, COVID-19 status, age in years and sex. The samples were drawn from the first 160 participants of the ongoing ImmuneRACE study and from 1,254 subjects provided by 6 global collaborators. Where available, HLA class I and class II types were taken from metadata supplied by the sample provider and were not determined by assay-based typing. The repertoires were released in a freely available public database intended as a resource for research on the immune response to SARS-CoV-2. Deeply sampled blood TCRbeta repertoires from subjects exposed to, actively infected with, or recovered from COVID-19 were included in the dataset. The prospective study material was composed of cDNA or gDNA derived from T cells, B-cell-depleted T cells, or PBMCs.

Including the terminal cysteine and phenylalanine, the CDR3 comprises 14 residues. The only DNA kept is the CDR3, 42 bases in frame from the first base. V is shortened by 6 bases, J by 6 bases, and the region joining them spans 17 bases. CDR1 and CDR2 (MNHEY, SVGAGI) derive from the germline V gene. The sample holds one count of this clone. Its antigen is unknown. No base quality information exists; no much larger clone differs at one position. The immunoSEQ Assay, a bias-controlled multiplex PCR, was used to amplify TCRbeta CDR3 regions from genomic DNA. The original pipeline was this. Within the assay, amplification of reference gene primers was used to estimate how many nucleated cells each sample contained. Sequence reads were collapsed and filtered to measure the absolute abundance of every unique TCRbeta CDR3 rearrangement. For each sample, productive Simpson clonality was calculated by taking the square root of Simpson's diversity index across productive rearrangements. TCRdb provides this immuneACCESS table in a form limited to in-frame rearrangements. Some clones are lacking; in checked studies, under half of them reflect an unresolved V gene, and why the rest are absent is not known. V, J and clone size are those of that table, while D and trimming were read from the DNA. Counted in this sample were 200,000 to 250,000 clones; more than 75% of them appeared once. 5.5% to 6.5% of the sample comes from the top ten.

The full study reports these points: Clinical and demographic metadata were provided uncurated, with the amount varying by source and participant.

One collaborating source in Seattle enrolled patients during active infection and followed them longitudinally through the course of disease. Whole blood was collected in K2EDTA tubes by collaborating institutions according to the institutions' own protocols. For TCRbeta analysis, collaborator samples were shipped as frozen whole blood, as isolated PBMCs, or as DNA extracted from either sample type. Specimen: peripheral blood. The chain was built from TRBV6-5 and TRBJ1-2, with TRBD1 tentatively as D gene (5 bases match). This sequence originates from a woman of 80 years or more with COVID-19, enrolled during active disease. The CDR3 in this case is CASRRDYPRDGYTF. The DNA reads TGTGCCAGCAGAAGGGACTACCCAAGGGATGGCTACACCTTC.